Below are 29 T cell receptor beta chains sequenced from a single sample in a study of T cell responses to AZD1222 COVID-19 vaccine. Produced via immunoSEQ multiplex PCR; TCRdb's table is partial and in-frame only. The sample lists 110,000 to 150,000 clones; roughly 90% were seen once. The material was peripheral blood, obtained on day 0 of AZD1222 vaccination. These TCRs come from an adult in good health.

The chain links TRBV14 to TRBJ2-1; 11 bases map to TRBD2. CDR3 length equals 18 residues. Losses at the gene ends were 3 bases for V and 1 base for J; bases not matched to a gene: 8. Germline CDR1 is SGHDN and CDR2 is FVKESK. The CDR3 reads CASSQGSGRALSYNEQFF. For the CDR3, the DNA is TGTGCCAGCAGCCAGGGTAGCGGGAGGGCCCTATCCTACAATGAGCAGTTCTTC.

V gene TRBV28 combines with J gene TRBJ1-2, with 7 bases fitting TRBD1. V lost 2 bases, J lost 3 bases, and 9 bases stayed unmatched. The CDR3 spans 16 residues. The V gene's germline CDR1 is MDHEN and CDR2 SYDVKM. The CDR3 region is CASSLGTTGEDYGYTF. CDR3 DNA: TGTGCCAGCAGTTTAGGGACCACAGGGGAAGACTATGGCTACACCTTC.

CDR3 DNA: TGTGCCAGCAGGCCGGTTGACAGGGGCTATGGCTACACCTTC. Translated, it gives CASRPVDRGYGYTF. The chain has TRBV2 and TRBJ1-2; 8 bases fit TRBD1. CDR3 size: 14 residues. CDR1 is SNHLY and CDR2 is FYNNEI in the germline V gene. Trimming took 6 bases from V and 4 from J; bases not matched to a gene: 7.

V and J are TRBV7-6 and TRBJ1-5, with unresolved D. Trimming removed 5 bases at V and 1 base at J, with 12 bases between. Per the germline V gene, CDR1 is SGHVS and CDR2 is FNYEAQ. This CDR3 region has 15 residues. The DNA of the CDR3 is TGTGCCAGCAGCAATCGGGCAGGAAGCAATCAGCCCCAGCATTTT. Amino acids: CASSNRAGSNQPQHF.

This clone has just one count. The genes are TRBV27 and TRBJ2-1; D is tentatively TRBD1 or TRBD2 (5 bases each). V was shortened by 2 bases and J by 9 bases, with 14 bases between the two germline ends. This CDR3 comprises 14 residues. The germline V gene encodes CDR1 MNHEY and CDR2 SMNVEV (reference sequence). The CDR3 protein is CASSLVPRGTEQFF. CDR3 bases: TGTGCCAGCAGTTTAGTGCCCAGAGGGACTGAGCAGTTCTTC.

V and J are TRBV27 and TRBJ2-1; 9 bases are a match to TRBD1. CDR1 and CDR2 from the germline V gene are MNHEY and SMNVEV (reference sequence). CDR3 length equals 13 residues. Germline trimming cut 2 bases from V and 7 bases from J; bases unmatched to any gene: 0. The CDR3: CASSLDRGNEQFF. The CDR3 region has the DNA TGTGCCAGCAGTTTAGACAGGGGGAATGAGCAGTTCTTC.

Here the CDR3 reads CASSLESYEQYF. Here the CDR3 DNA reads TGCGCCAGCAGCTTGGAAAGCTACGAGCAGTACTTC. This rearrangement joins TRBV5-1 to TRBJ2-7; D call uncertain. Germline CDR1 and CDR2: SGHRS and YFSETQ. Deletions cut 0 bases from V and 3 bases from J, with 4 bases between. This CDR3 region has 12 residues. Complete variable domain (other parts from reference TRBV5-1 and TRBJ2-7): KAGVTQTPRYLIKTRGQQVTLSCSPISGHRSVSWYQQTPGQGLQFLFEYFSETQRNKGNFPGRFSGRQFSNSRSEMNVSTLELGDSALYLCASSLESYEQYFGPGTRLTVT.

On this clone: The junction differs from germline at one of its ends, possibly a read error. V gene TRBV9 combines with J gene TRBJ2-1; D is perhaps TRBD2 (6 bases). This CDR3 contains 13 residues. CDR1 and CDR2 (germline): SGDLS, YYNGEE. The CDR3 loop is CASSLGTHHERFF. The CDR3 coding sequence is TGTGCCAGCAGCCTCGGGACTCATCATGAGCGGTTCTTC.

The chain couples TRBV28 to TRBJ1-4, with a tentative D call TRBD1 (5 bases). Trimming took off 7 bases at V and 5 bases at J, with 14 bases between the two ends. CDR3 length: 14 residues. Germline CDR1 reads MDHEN; CDR2 reads SYDVKM. CDR3 sequence reads: CASTGHRRNEKLFF. CDR3 bases: TGTGCCAGCACCGGACACCGGAGGAATGAAAAACTGTTTTTT.

V gene TRBV7-9 combines with J gene TRBJ1-1, with a tentative D call TRBD1 (5 bases). Trimming removed 5 bases from V and 8 bases from J, with 18 bases in between. CDR1 is SEHNR, CDR2 FQNEAQ, per germline (reference sequence). CDR3 length: 14 residues. CDR3 nucleotide sequence: TGTGCCAGCAGCCCCCCGGGGGAGGGACCAGAAGCTTTCTTT. Its protein product is CASSPPGEGPEAFF.

The chain recombines TRBV6-5 with TRBJ1-5; D is unclear. Trimming removed 7 bases at V and 3 bases at J, with 10 bases between. CDR1 and CDR2 from the germline V gene are MNHEY and SVGAGI. This CDR3 spans 13 amino acids. The CDR3 DNA is TGTGCCAGCACGGAGGGCTACAATCAGCCCCAGCATTTT. It yields the protein CASTEGYNQPQHF.

The CDR3 spells CATSDPGVGGTDTQYF. Here the CDR3 DNA reads TGTGCCACCAGTGACCCAGGGGTGGGGGGCACAGATACGCAGTATTTT. The chain joins TRBV24-1 to TRBJ2-3; TRBD1 is a possible D gene (6 bases). Trimming pared 4 bases from V and 1 base from J, leaving 14 bases between. Germline CDR1 reads KGHDR; CDR2 reads SFDVKD. This CDR3 contains 16 residues.

The chain recombines TRBV10-3 with TRBJ2-1; 15 nucleotides align to TRBD2. Looked up from germline, CDR1 is ENHRY and CDR2 is SYGVKD. The ends lost 0 bases at V and 7 bases at J; junction bases unmatched: 1. CDR3 length equals 16 residues. As DNA, the CDR3 is TGTGCCATCAGTGAGTCGGGACTAGCGGGGGGAAATGAGCAGTTCTTC. It translates to CAISESGLAGGNEQFF.

The V gene is TRBV7-9, the J gene TRBJ1-1, with D hard to call. Germline V CDR1 and CDR2: SEHNR, FQNEAQ (reference sequence). Trimming cost V 1 base and J 7 bases, with 4 bases left between them. The CDR3 consists of 11 residues. Here the CDR3 reads CASSLDGEAFF. The CDR3 nucleotides are TGTGCCAGCAGCTTAGACGGTGAAGCTTTCTTT.

The chain links TRBV6-5 to TRBJ1-2; possibly TRBD1 for D (5 bases). Germline CDR1 reads MNHEY; CDR2 reads SVGAGI. The germline V and J ends were trimmed by 8 bases and 4 bases, with 20 bases remaining between them. The CDR3 spans 15 residues. The CDR3 coding sequence is TGTGCCAGCCAGGGTGTCGGGAGGGTCGTCTATGGCTACACCTTC. Its protein product is CASQGVGRVVYGYTF.

Concerning this clone itself: Additional DNA sequences in this sample encode the identical CDR3. V usage is TRBV7-9 and J usage is TRBJ1-6; 9 bases line up with TRBD1. The CDR3 extends over 14 amino acids. The ends lost 1 base at V and 10 bases at J; junction bases unmatched: 2. Germline V gives CDR1 SEHNR, CDR2 FQNEAQ (reference sequence). This CDR3 reads CASSLGGQGSPLHF. CDR3 sequence (DNA): TGTGCCAGCAGCTTAGGGGGACAGGGATCACCCCTCCACTTT.

This rearrangement joins TRBV5-1 to TRBJ1-6, with a possible D match to TRBD1 (5 bases). V was pared by 2 bases and J by 0 bases, with 18 bases between. Germline CDR1 is SGHRS and CDR2 is YFSETQ. The CDR3 length is 19 residues. This CDR3 reads CASSFAGTGRSSYNSPLHF. In DNA form, the CDR3 reads TGCGCCAGCAGCTTTGCGGGGACTGGGCGAAGCTCCTATAATTCACCCCTCCACTTT.

The chain links TRBV7-8 to TRBJ1-2; a possible D gene is TRBD1 (6 bases). Trimming left V 3 bases short and J 6 bases short, with 20 bases between. This CDR3 spans 16 amino acids. Germline V lookup: CDR1 SGHVS, CDR2 FQNEAQ. CDR3 bases: TGTGCCAGCAGCTTTAACCGGGACAATCGTCTGCATGGCTACACCTTC. Encoded protein: CASSFNRDNRLHGYTF.

This rearrangement joins TRBV9 to TRBJ2-7, with D perhaps matching TRBD1 (5 bases). V gave up 0 bases and J gave up 4 bases, with 11 bases separating them. Germline V lookup: CDR1 SGDLS, CDR2 YYNGEE. CDR3 length equals 14 residues. CDR3: CASSVGVGQYEQYF. The CDR3, as DNA: TGTGCCAGCAGCGTAGGGGTCGGACAATACGAGCAGTACTTC.

The V gene is TRBV18, the J gene TRBJ2-3; the D is unclear. V shed 2 bases and J shed 2 bases, with 8 bases lying between them. The CDR3 sequence is 14 residues long. Germline CDR1 KGHSH, CDR2 LQKENI. The CDR3 DNA sequence: TGTGCCAGCTCACCAAGTTACAACACAGATACGCAGTATTTT. Encoded protein: CASSPSYNTDTQYF. Full variable domain (remainder filled in from reference TRBV18 and TRBJ2-3): NAGVMQNPRHLVRRRGQEARLRCSPMKGHSHVYWYRQLPEEGLKFMVYLQKENIIDESGMPKERFSAEFPKEGPSILRIQQVVRGDSAAYFCASSPSYNTDTQYFGPGTRLTVL.

This rearrangement joins TRBV29-1 to TRBJ1-2, with D uncertain. Germline CDR1 and CDR2: SQVTM and ANQGSEA. V lost 3 bases and J 7 bases, leaving 21 bases between the germline ends. This CDR3 spans 15 amino acids. CDR3 loop: CSVEGKGGRTIGYTF. CDR3 coding DNA: TGCAGCGTTGAGGGGAAGGGAGGCCGCACTATTGGCTACACCTTC.

The rearrangement joins TRBV18 to TRBJ2-5, with TRBD2 as a possible D gene (6 bases). CDR1 is KGHSH and CDR2 is LQKENI in the germline V gene. Trimming left V 3 bases short and J 5 bases short, with 13 bases between. The CDR3 loop spans 14 amino acids. CDR3 region: CASSPNGGSETQYF. DNA of the CDR3: TGTGCCAGCTCACCGAACGGGGGTTCCGAGACCCAGTACTTC.

The CDR3 spells CASSWREGSYEQYF. The CDR3 coding sequence is TGTGCCAGCAGTTGGAGGGAGGGTTCCTACGAGCAGTACTTC. The chain recombines TRBV28 with TRBJ2-7; TRBD2 matches 7 bases. The germline V gene encodes CDR1 MDHEN and CDR2 SYDVKM. The CDR3 has 14 residues. J lost 1 base, V lost 4 bases, and 4 bases had no gene match. The full variable domain, with the rest looked up from reference TRBV28 and TRBJ2-7, is DVKVTQSSRYLVKRTGEKVFLECVQDMDHENMFWYRQDPGLGLRLIYFSYDVKMKEKGDIPEGYSVSREKKERFSLILESASTNQTSMYLCASSWREGSYEQYFGPGTRLTVT.

This chain connects TRBV11-2 to TRBJ2-7; D not resolved. V was clipped by 3 bases and J by 4 bases, with 7 bases between them. This CDR3 spans 12 amino acids. The germline V gene has CDR1 SGHAT and CDR2 FQNNGV. The CDR3 nucleotides are TGTGCCAGCAGCTTTTCCAGATACGAGCAGTACTTC. Its translation is CASSFSRYEQYF.

The chain links TRBV7-6 to TRBJ2-5, with D perhaps given as TRBD1 or TRBD2 (5 bases each). CDR1 is SGHVS and CDR2 is FNYEAQ in the germline V gene. There are 16 residues in the CDR3. V dropped 2 bases and J dropped 0 bases, with 13 bases sitting between them. CDR3 DNA sequence: TGTGCCAGCAGCTTAAGGGGACGGGGAGACCAAGAGACCCAGTACTTC. This translates into CASSLRGRGDQETQYF.

This chain uses TRBV4-1 with TRBJ1-1, with D hard to call. The germline V gene encodes CDR1 MGHRA and CDR2 YSYEKL. V lost 0 bases, J lost 1 base, and 3 bases lay in between. This CDR3 region has 13 residues. The CDR3 is CASSQDGNTEAFF. For the CDR3, the DNA is TGCGCCAGCAGCCAAGACGGGAACACTGAAGCTTTCTTT.

The rearrangement links TRBV7-3 to TRBJ2-3; TRBD1 matches 7 bases. Looked up from germline, CDR1 is SGHTA and CDR2 is FQGTGA. J gave up 1 base and V 5 bases, and 6 bases lay outside the gene matches. The CDR3 contains 15 residues. CDR3 region: CASSPQQGRTDTQYF. The CDR3 bases are TGTGCCAGCAGCCCGCAACAGGGGCGCACAGATACGCAGTATTTT.

J is TRBJ2-7 and V is TRBV10-1; D uncertain. CDR1 WNHNN and CDR2 SYGVQD come from the germline V gene (reference sequence). V was shortened by 6 bases and J by 0 bases, with 6 bases between the two germline ends. CDR3 length equals 12 residues. The CDR3 coding sequence is TGCGCCAGCAGGGGTAGCTCCTACGAGCAGTACTTC. Its protein product is CASRGSSYEQYF.

A single count supports this clone. This chain connects TRBV6-5 to TRBJ1-1, with a tentative D call TRBD1 (5 bases). The V gene lost 2 bases and the J gene lost 1 base, with 8 bases spanning the gap. CDR1 is MNHEY and CDR2 is SVGAGI in the germline V gene. This CDR3 comprises 14 residues. The CDR3 loop reads CASSYGTGNTEAFF. The CDR3, as DNA: TGTGCCAGCAGTTACGGGACGGGGAACACTGAAGCTTTCTTT.